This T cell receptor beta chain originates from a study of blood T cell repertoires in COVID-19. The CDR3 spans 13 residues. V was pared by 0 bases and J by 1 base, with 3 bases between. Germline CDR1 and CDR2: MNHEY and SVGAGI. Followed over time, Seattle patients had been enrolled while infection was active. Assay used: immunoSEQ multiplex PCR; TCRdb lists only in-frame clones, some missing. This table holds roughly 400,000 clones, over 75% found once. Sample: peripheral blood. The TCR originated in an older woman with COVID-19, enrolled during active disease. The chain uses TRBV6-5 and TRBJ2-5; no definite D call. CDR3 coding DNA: TGTGCCAGCAGTTACTCCGGCCAAGAGACCCAGTACTTC. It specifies CASSYSGQETQYF.